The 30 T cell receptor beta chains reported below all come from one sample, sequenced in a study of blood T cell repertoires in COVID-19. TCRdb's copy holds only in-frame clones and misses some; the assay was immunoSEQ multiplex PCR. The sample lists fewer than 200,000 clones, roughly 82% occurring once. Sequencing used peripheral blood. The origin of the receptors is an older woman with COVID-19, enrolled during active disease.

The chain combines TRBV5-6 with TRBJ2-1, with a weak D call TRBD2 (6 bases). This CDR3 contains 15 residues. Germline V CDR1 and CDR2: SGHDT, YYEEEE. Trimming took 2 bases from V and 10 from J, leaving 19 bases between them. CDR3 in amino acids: CASSLWDSRGEEQFF. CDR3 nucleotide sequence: TGTGCCAGCAGCTTATGGGACTCGCGAGGGGAAGAGCAGTTCTTC. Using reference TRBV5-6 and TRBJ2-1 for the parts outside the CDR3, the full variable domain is DAGVTQSPTHLIKTRGQQVTLRCSPKSGHDTVSWYQQALGQGPQFIFQYYEEEERQRGNFPDRFSGHQFPNYSSELNVNALLLGDSALYLCASSLWDSRGEEQFFGPGTRLTVL.

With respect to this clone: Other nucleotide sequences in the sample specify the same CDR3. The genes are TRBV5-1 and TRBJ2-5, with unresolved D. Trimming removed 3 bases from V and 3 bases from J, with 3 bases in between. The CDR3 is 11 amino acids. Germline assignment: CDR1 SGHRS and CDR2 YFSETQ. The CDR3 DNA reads TGCGCCAGCAGCTATAAAGAGACCCAGTACTTC. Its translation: CASSYKETQYF. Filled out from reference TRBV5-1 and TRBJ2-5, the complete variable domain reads KAGVTQTPRYLIKTRGQQVTLSCSPISGHRSVSWYQQTPGQGLQFLFEYFSETQRNKGNFPGRFSGRQFSNSRSEMNVSTLELGDSALYLCASSYKETQYFGPGTRLLVL.

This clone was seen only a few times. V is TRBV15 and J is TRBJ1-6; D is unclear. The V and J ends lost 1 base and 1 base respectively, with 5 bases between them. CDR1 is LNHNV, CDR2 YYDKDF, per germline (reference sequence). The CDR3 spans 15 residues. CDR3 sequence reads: CATSRGRSYNSPLHF. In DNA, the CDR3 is TGTGCCACCAGCAGAGGGAGGTCCTATAATTCACCCCTCCACTTT.

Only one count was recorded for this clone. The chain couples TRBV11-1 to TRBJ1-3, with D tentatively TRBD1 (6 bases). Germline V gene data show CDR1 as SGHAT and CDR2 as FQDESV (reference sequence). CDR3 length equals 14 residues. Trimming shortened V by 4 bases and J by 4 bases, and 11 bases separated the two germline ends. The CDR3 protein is CASSSTGTGNTIYF. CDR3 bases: TGTGCCAGCAGCTCTACAGGGACCGGAAACACCATATATTTT.

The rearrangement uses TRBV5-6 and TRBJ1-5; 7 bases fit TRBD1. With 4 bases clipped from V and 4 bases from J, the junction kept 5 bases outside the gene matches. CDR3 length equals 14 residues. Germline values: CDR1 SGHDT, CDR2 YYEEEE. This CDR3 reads CASSVGTVNQPQHF. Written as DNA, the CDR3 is TGTGCCAGCAGCGTCGGGACAGTGAATCAGCCCCAGCATTTT. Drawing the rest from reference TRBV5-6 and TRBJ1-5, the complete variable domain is DAGVTQSPTHLIKTRGQQVTLRCSPKSGHDTVSWYQQALGQGPQFIFQYYEEEERQRGNFPDRFSGHQFPNYSSELNVNALLLGDSALYLCASSVGTVNQPQHFGDGTRLSIL.

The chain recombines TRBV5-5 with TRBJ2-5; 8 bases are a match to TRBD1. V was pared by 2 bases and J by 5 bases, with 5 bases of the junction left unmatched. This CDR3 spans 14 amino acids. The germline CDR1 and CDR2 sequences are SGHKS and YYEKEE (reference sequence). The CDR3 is CASSFWTGKETQYF. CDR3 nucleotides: TGTGCCAGCAGCTTTTGGACAGGGAAGGAGACCCAGTACTTC.

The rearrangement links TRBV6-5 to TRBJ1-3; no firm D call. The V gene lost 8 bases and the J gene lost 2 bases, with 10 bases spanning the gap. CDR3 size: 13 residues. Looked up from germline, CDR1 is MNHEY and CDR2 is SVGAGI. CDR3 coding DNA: TGTGCCAGCTTCGGGGTCCCTGGAAACACCATATATTTT. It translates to CASFGVPGNTIYF.

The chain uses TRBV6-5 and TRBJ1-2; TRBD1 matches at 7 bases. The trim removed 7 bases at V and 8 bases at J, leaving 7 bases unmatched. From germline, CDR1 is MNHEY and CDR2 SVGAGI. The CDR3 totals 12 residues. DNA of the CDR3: TGTGCCAGCAAGACAGGGAATCGGGGCTACACCTTC. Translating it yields CASKTGNRGYTF.

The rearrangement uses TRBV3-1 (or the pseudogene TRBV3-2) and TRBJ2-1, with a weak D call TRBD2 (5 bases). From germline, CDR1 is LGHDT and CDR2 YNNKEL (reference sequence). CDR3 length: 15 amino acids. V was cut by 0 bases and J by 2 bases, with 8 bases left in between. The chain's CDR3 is CASSQESGAYNEQFF. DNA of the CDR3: TGTGCCAGCAGCCAAGAATCCGGGGCCTACAATGAGCAGTTCTTC.

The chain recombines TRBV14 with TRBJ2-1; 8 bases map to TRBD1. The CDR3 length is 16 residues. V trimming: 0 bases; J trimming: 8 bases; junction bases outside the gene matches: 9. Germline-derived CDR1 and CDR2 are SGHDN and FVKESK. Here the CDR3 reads CASSQDPGQGFYEQFF. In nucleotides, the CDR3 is TGTGCCAGCAGCCAAGATCCCGGACAGGGATTCTATGAGCAGTTCTTC.

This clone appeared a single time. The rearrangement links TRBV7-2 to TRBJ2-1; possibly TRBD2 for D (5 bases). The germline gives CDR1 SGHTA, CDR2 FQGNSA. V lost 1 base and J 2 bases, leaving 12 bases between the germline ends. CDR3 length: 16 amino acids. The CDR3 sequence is CASSLGRRLPYNEQFF. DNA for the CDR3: TGTGCCAGCAGCTTAGGTAGGAGGCTACCCTACAATGAGCAGTTCTTC.

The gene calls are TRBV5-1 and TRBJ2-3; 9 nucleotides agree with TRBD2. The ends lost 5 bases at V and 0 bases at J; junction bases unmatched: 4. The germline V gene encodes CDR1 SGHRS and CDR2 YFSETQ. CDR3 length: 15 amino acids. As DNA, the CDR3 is TGCGCCAGCAGACTAGCGGGCTCTAGCACAGATACGCAGTATTTT. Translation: CASRLAGSSTDTQYF.

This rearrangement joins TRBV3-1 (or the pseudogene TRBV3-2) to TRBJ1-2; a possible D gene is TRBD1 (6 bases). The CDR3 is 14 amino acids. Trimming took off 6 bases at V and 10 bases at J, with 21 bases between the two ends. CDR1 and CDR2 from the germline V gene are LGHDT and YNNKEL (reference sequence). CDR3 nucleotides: TGTGCCAGCAGTGGTATTGGGACATTGAGTGACTACACCTTC. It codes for CASSGIGTLSDYTF.

CDR3 in amino acids: CASSGRGNYGYTF. Here the CDR3 DNA reads TGTGCCAGCAGTGGCAGGGGAAACTATGGCTACACCTTC. This chain connects TRBV2 to TRBJ1-2; D perhaps matches TRBD1 (6 bases). The germline gives CDR1 SNHLY, CDR2 FYNNEI. Trimming pared 4 bases from V and 2 bases from J, leaving 8 bases between. The length of the CDR3 is 13 residues. Together with reference TRBV2 and TRBJ1-2, the CDR3 gives the full variable domain: EPEVTQTPSHQVTQMGQEVILRCVPISNHLYFYWYRQILGQKVEFLVSFYNNEISEKSEIFDDQFSVERPDGSNFTLKIRSTKLEDSAMYFCASSGRGNYGYTFGSGTRLTVV.

The CDR3 DNA follows: TGTGCCAGCTCACCACTTGCTACCAAAAACATTCAGTACTTC. Protein sequence: CASSPLATKNIQYF. The chain couples TRBV18 to TRBJ2-4; no clear D. V lost 1 base and J lost 2, with 6 bases in between. The CDR3 totals 14 residues. CDR1 and CDR2 (germline): KGHSH, LQKENI. The full variable domain, with the rest looked up from reference TRBV18 and TRBJ2-4, is NAGVMQNPRHLVRRRGQEARLRCSPMKGHSHVYWYRQLPEEGLKFMVYLQKENIIDESGMPKERFSAEFPKEGPSILRIQQVVRGDSAAYFCASSPLATKNIQYFGAGTRLSVL.

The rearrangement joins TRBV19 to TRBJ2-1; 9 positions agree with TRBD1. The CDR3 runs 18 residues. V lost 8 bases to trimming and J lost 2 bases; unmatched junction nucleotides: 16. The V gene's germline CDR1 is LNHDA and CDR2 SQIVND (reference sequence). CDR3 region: CASRNRQGDVTPYNEQFF. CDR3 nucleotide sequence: TGTGCCAGTCGAAACCGACAGGGGGACGTGACCCCCTACAATGAGCAGTTCTTC.

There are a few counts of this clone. The CDR3 DNA sequence: TGTGCCAGCAGTTTAGCCCCAGACTTCGGCTACACCTTC. Translation: CASSLAPDFGYTF. The V call is TRBV6-2 or TRBV6-3, the J call TRBJ1-2; D is unresolved. The CDR3 is 13 amino acids. Per germline, CDR1 MNHEY and CDR2 SVGEGT. Trimming shortened V by 4 bases and J by 8 bases, and 14 bases separated the two germline ends.

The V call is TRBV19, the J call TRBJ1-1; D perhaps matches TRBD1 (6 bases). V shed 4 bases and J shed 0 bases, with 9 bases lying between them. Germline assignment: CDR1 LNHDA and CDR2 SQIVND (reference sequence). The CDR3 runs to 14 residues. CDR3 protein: CASSTTGLNTEAFF. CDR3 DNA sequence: TGTGCCAGTAGTACGACAGGCTTGAACACTGAAGCTTTCTTT. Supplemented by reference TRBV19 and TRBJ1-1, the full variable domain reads DGGITQSPKYLFRKEGQNVTLSCEQNLNHDAMYWYRQDPGQGLRLIYYSQIVNDFQKGDIAEGYSVSREKKESFPLTVTSAQKNPTAFYLCASSTTGLNTEAFFGQGTRLTVV.

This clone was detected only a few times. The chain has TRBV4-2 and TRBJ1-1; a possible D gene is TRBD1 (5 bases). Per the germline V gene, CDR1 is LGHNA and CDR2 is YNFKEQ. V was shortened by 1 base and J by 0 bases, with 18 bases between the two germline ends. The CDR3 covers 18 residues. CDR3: CASSQVGPTEPVNTEAFF. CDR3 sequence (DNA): TGTGCCAGCAGCCAAGTGGGGCCGACGGAGCCGGTGAACACTGAAGCTTTCTTT.

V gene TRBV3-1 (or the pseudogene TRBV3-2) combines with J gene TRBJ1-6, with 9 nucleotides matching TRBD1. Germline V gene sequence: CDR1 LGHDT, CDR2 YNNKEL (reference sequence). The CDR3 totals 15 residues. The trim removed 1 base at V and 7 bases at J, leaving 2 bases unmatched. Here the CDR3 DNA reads TGTGCCAGCAGCCAAGGCGGACAGGGGAATTCACCCCTCCACTTT. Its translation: CASSQGGQGNSPLHF.

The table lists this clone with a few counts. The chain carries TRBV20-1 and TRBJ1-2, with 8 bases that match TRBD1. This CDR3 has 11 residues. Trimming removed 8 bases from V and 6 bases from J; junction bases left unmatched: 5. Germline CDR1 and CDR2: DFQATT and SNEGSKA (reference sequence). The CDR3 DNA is TGCAGTTCAGGGGGCGCGGATGGCTACACCTTC. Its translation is CSSGGADGYTF.

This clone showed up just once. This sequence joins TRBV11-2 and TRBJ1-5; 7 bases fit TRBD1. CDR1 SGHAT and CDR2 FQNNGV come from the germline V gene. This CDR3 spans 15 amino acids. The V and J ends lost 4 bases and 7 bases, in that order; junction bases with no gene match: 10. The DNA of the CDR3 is TGTGCCAGCAGCTCCTTGACAGGGACGGGACAGCCCCAGCATTTT. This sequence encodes CASSSLTGTGQPQHF.

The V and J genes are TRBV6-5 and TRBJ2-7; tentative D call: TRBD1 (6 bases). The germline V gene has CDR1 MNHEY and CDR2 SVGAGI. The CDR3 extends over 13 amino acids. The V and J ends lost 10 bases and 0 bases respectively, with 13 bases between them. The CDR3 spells CATLGASSYEQYF. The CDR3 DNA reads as TGTGCCACCCTGGGGGCGTCCTCCTACGAGCAGTACTTC.

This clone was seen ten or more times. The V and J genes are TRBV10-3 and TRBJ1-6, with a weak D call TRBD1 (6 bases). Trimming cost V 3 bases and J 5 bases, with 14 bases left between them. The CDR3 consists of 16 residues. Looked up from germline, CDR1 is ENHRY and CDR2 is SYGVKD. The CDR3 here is CAISEVRGGNNSPLHF. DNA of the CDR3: TGTGCCATCAGTGAAGTTAGGGGGGGAAATAATTCACCCCTCCACTTT.

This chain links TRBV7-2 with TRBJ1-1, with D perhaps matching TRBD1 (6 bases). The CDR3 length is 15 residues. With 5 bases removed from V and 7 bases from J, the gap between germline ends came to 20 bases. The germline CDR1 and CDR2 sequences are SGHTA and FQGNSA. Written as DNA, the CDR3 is TGTGCCAGCAGCCTCAACGTGGGGGCGCAGAATGAAGCTTTCTTT. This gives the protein CASSLNVGAQNEAFF. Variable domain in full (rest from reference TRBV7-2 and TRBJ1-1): GAGVSQSPSNKVTEKGKDVELRCDPISGHTALYWYRQSLGQGLEFLIYFQGNSAPDKSGLPSDRFSAERTGGSVSTLTIQRTQQEDSAVYLCASSLNVGAQNEAFFGQGTRLTVV.

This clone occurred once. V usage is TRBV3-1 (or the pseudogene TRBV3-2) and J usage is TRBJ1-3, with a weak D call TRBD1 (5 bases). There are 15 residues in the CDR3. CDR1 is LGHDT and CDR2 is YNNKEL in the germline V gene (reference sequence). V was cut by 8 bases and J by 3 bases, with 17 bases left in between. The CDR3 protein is CASALGVSRGNTIYF. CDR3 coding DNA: TGTGCCAGCGCCTTAGGGGTGTCTCGTGGAAACACCATATATTTT.

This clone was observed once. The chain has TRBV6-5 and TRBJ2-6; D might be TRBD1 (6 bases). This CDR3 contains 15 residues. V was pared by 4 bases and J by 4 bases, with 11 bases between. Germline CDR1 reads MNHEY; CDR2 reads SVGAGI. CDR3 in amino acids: CASSSPGVGANVLTF. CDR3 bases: TGTGCCAGCAGTTCACCAGGGGTCGGGGCCAACGTCCTGACTTTC.

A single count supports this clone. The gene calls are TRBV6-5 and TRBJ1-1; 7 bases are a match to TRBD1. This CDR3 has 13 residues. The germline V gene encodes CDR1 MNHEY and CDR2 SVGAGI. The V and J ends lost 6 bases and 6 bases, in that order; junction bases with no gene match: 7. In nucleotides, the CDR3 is TGTGCCAGCAGGGGAACAGGGGCCGCTGAAGCTTTCTTT. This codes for CASRGTGAAEAFF.

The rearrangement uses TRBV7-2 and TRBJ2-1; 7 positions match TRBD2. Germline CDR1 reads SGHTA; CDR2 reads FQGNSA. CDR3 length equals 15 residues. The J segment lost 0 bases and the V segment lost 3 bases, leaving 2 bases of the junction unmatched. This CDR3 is CASSFGGSSYNEQFF. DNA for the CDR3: TGTGCCAGCAGCTTTGGCGGGAGCTCCTACAATGAGCAGTTCTTC.

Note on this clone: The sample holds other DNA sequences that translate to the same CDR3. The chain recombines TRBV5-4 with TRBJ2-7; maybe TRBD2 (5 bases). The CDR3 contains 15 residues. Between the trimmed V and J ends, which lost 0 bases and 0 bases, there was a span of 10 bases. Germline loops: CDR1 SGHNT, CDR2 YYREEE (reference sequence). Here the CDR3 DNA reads TGTGCCAGCAGCTTGGGTGGAGGAAGCTCCTACGAGCAGTACTTC. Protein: CASSLGGGSSYEQYF.